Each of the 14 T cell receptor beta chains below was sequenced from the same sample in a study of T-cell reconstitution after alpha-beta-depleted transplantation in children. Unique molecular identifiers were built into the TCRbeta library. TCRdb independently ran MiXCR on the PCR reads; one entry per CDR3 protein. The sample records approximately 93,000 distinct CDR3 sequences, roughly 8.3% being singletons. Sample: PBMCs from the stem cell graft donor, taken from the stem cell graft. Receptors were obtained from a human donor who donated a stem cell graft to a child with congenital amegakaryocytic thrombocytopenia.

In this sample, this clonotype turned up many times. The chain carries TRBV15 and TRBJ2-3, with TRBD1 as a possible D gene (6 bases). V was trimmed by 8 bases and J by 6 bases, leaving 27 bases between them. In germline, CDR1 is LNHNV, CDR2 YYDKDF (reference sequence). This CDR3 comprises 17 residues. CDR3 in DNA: TGTGCCACCGCAGACCTCTACAGGGCCAAAGACTCCGATACGCAGTATTTT. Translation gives CATADLYRAKDSDTQYF.

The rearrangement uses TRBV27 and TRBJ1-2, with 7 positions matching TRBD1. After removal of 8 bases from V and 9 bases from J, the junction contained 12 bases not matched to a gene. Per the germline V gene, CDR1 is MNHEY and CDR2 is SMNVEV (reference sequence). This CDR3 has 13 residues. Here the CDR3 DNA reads TGTGCCAGCGGAACGACAGGGTCATTCCGCTACACCTTC. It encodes CASGTTGSFRYTF.

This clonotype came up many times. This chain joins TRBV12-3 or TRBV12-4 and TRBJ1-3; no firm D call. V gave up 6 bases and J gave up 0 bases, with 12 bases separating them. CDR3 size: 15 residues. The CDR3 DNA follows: TGTGCCAGCAGACCCAGGACGGCCTCTGGAAACACCATATATTTT. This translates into CASRPRTASGNTIYF.

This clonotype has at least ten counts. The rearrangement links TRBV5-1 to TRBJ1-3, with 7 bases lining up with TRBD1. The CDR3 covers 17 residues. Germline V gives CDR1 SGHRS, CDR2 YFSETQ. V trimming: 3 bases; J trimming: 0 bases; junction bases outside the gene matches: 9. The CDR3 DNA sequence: TGCGCCAGCAGCTCCGGATGGACAGGCCGCTCTGGAAACACCATATATTTT. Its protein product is CASSSGWTGRSGNTIYF.

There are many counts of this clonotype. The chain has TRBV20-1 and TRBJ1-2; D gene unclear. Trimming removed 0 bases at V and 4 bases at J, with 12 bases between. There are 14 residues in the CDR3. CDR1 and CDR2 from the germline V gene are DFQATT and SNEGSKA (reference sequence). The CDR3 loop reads CSARDRAALYGYTF. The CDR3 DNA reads TGCAGTGCTAGAGATCGGGCAGCCCTCTATGGCTACACCTTC.

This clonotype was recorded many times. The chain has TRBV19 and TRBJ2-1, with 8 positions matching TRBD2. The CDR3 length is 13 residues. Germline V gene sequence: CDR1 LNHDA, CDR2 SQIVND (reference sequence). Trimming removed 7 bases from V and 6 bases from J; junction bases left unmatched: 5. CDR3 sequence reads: CASTTGGGNEQFF. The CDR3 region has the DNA TGTGCCAGTACTACGGGGGGGGGCAATGAGCAGTTCTTC.

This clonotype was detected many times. The CDR3 here is CASSLEDRDLDTQYF. For the CDR3, the DNA is TGCGCCAGCAGCTTGGAAGACAGGGACCTGGATACGCAGTATTTT. The V call is TRBV5-1, the J call TRBJ2-3; 7 nucleotides agree with TRBD1. Germline CDR1 is SGHRS and CDR2 is YFSETQ. V was pared by 0 bases and J by 6 bases, with 7 bases of the junction left unmatched. CDR3 size: 15 residues.

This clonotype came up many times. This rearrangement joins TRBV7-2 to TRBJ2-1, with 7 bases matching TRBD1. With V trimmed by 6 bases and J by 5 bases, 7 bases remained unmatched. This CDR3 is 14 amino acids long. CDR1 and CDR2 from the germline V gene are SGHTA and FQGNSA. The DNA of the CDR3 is TGTGCCAGCAGTAGTCCCAGGGGGAACAATGAGCAGTTCTTC. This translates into CASSSPRGNNEQFF.

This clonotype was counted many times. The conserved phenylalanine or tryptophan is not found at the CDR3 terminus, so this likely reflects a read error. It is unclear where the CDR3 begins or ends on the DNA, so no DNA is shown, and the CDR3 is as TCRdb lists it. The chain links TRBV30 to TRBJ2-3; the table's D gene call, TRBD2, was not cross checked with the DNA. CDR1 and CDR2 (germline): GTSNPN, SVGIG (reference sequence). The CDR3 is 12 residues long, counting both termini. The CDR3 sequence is CAWSAYTSGPQV.

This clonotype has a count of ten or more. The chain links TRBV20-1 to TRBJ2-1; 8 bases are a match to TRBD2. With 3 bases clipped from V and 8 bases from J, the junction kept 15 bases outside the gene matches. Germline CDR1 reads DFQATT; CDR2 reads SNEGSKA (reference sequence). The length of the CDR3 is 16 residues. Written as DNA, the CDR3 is TGCAGTGCTAGTCTTCTAGCGGGTCCTATGGGCCATGAGCAGTTCTTC. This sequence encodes CSASLLAGPMGHEQFF.

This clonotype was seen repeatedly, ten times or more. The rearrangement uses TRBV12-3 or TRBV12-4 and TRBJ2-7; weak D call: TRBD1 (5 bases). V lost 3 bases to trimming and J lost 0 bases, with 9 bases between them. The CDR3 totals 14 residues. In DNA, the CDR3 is TGTGCCAGCAGTTTGGGGCTGGGCTCCTACGAGCAGTACTTC. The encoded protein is CASSLGLGSYEQYF.

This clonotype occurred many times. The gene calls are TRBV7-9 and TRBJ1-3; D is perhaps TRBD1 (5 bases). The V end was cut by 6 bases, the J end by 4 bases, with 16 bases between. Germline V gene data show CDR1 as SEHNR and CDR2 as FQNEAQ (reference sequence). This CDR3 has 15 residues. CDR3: CASRPLRGTGNTIYF. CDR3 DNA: TGTGCCAGCAGGCCCTTGAGGGGAACAGGAAACACCATATATTTT.

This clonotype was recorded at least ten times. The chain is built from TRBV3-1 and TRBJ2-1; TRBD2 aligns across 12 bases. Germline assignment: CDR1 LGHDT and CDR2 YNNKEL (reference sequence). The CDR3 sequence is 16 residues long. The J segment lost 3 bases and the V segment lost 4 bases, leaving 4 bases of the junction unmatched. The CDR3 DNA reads TGTGCCAGCAGCCCACCTAGCGGGAGGGACTACAATGAGCAGTTCTTC. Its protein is CASSPPSGRDYNEQFF.

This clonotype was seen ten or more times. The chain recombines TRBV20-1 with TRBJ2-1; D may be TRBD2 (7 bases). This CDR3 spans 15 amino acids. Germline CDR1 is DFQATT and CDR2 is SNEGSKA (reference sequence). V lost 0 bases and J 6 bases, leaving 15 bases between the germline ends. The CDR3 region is CSARDGRGVLNEQFF. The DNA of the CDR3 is TGCAGTGCTAGAGATGGGAGGGGGGTACTCAATGAGCAGTTCTTC.